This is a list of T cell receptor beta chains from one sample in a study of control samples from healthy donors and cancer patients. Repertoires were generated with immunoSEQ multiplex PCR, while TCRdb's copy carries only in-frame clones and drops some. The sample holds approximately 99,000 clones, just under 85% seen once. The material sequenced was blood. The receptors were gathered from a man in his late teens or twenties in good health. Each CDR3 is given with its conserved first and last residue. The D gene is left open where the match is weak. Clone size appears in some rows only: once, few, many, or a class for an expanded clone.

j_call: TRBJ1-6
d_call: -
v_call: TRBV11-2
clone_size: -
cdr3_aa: CASSLGLNSPLHF
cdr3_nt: TGTGCCAGCAGCTTAGGTCTGAATTCACCCCTCCACTTT

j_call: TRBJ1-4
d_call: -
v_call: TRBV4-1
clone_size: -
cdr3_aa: CASSQQTEREKLFF
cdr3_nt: TGCGCCAGCAGCCAACAAACAGAACGGGAAAAACTGTTTTTT

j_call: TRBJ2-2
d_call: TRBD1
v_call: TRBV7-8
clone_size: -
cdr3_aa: CASSSRDRGSTGELFF
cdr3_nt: TGTGCCAGCAGCTCCCGGGACAGGGGATCCACCGGGGAGCTGTTTTTT

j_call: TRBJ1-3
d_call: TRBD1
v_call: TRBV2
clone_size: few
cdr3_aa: CASTTDRGTGNTIYF
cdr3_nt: TGTGCCAGCACTACGGACAGGGGAACTGGAAACACCATATATTTT

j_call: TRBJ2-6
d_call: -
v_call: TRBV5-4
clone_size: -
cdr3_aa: CASSLGGRLGANVLTF
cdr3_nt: TGTGCCAGCAGCTTGGGTGGCCGCCTTGGGGCCAACGTCCTGACTTTC

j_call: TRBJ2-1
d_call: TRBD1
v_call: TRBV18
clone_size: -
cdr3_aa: CASSTGTGPYNEQFF
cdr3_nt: TGTGCCAGCTCGACCGGGACAGGGCCCTACAATGAGCAGTTCTTC

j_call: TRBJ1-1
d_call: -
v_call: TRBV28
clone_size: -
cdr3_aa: CASSLGSMNTEAFF
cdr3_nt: TGTGCCAGCAGTTTAGGTTCAATGAACACTGAAGCTTTCTTT

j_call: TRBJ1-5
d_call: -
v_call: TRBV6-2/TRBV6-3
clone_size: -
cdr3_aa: CASSYSLSTGRNQPQHF
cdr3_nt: TGTGCCAGCAGTTACTCTTTATCCACAGGGAGAAATCAGCCCCAGCATTTT

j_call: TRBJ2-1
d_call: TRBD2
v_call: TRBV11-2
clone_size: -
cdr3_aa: CASSSPRLAYNEQFF
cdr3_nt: TGTGCCAGCAGCTCTCCTCGACTAGCATACAATGAGCAGTTCTTC

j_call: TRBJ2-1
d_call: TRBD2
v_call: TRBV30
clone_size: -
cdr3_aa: CAWTGLAGRREQFF
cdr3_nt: TGTGCCTGGACAGGACTAGCGGGGAGGCGTGAGCAGTTCTTC

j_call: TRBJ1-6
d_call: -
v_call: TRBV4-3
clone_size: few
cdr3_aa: CASSPGRNNSPLHF
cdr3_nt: TGCGCCAGCAGCCCGGGACGGAATAATTCACCCCTCCACTTT

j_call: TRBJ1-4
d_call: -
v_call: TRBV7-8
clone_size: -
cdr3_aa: CASSLVGPMPKLFF
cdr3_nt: TGTGCCAGCAGCTTAGTGGGGCCTATGCCCAAACTGTTTTTT

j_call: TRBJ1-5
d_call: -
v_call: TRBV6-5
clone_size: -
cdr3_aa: CASSYSRNQPQHF
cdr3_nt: TGTGCCAGCAGTTACTCGAGGAATCAGCCCCAGCATTTT

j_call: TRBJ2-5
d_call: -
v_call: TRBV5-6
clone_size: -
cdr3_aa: CASSWDGWWETQYF
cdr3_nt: TGTGCCAGCAGCTGGGACGGGTGGTGGGAGACCCAGTACTTC

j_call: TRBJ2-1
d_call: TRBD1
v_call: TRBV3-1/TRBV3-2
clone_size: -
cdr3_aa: CASSLQGLYNEQFF
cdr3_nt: TGTGCCAGCAGCCTACAGGGGTTATACAATGAGCAGTTCTTC

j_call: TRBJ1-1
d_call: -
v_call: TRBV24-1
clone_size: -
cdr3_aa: CATSDPGRTEAFF
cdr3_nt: TGTGCCACCAGTGACCCTGGCAGGACTGAAGCTTTCTTT

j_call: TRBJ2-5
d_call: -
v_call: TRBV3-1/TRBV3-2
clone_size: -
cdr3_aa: CASRTQETQYF
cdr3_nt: TGTGCCAGCCGAACCCAAGAGACCCAGTACTTC

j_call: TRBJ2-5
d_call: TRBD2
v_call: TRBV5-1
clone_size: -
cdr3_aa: CASSSPGGFGQETQYF
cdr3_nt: TGCGCCAGCAGCTCACCGGGGGGGTTTGGCCAAGAGACCCAGTACTTC